The 14 T cell receptor beta chains listed next were all sequenced from one sample in a study of monozygotic twins with cystic fibrosis. Only in-frame clones appear in the TCRdb table, and some are missing; sequencing was by immunoSEQ multiplex PCR. Here the sample spans about 15,000 clones, around 96% being singletons. The material sequenced was blood. These receptors all stem from a girl aged 2-10 years with cystic fibrosis.

This clone appeared a single time. CDR3 loop: CASSPQGNSYEQYF. In DNA form, the CDR3 reads TGTGCCAGCAGCCCACAGGGGAACTCCTACGAGCAGTACTTC. The gene calls are TRBV9 and TRBJ2-7; 7 bases map to TRBD1. This CDR3 is built from 14 residues. The germline CDR1 and CDR2 sequences are SGDLS and YYNGEE. J lost 0 bases, V lost 4 bases, and 4 bases had no gene match. Full variable domain (rest looked up from reference TRBV9 and TRBJ2-7): DSGVTQTPKHLITATGQRVTLRCSPRSGDLSVYWYQQSLDQGLQFLIQYYNGEERAKGNILERFSAQQFPDLHSELNLSSLELGDSALYFCASSPQGNSYEQYFGPGTRLTVT.

This clone was recorded only once. The chain links TRBV10-3 to TRBJ2-5; D is possibly TRBD1 (6 bases). V was clipped by 3 bases and J by 1 base, with 12 bases between them. This CDR3 has 15 amino acids. Germline lookup yields CDR1 ENHRY and CDR2 SYGVKD. CDR3 residues: CAISDPQGRQETQYF. CDR3 in DNA: TGTGCCATCAGTGACCCCCAGGGGCGCCAAGAGACCCAGTACTTC.

The chain recombines TRBV6-5 with TRBJ2-3, with TRBD2 matching 13 bases. V shed 6 bases, J shed 4 bases, and the junction held 4 bases outside the gene matches. From germline, CDR1 is MNHEY and CDR2 SVGAGI. This CDR3 has 15 residues. The CDR3 DNA sequence: TGTGCCAGCAGCACTAGCGGGGGGGCCCCAGATACGCAGTATTTT. It encodes CASSTSGGAPDTQYF.

The gene calls are TRBV5-6 and TRBJ2-6, with a weak D call TRBD2 (6 bases). Germline lookup yields CDR1 SGHDT and CDR2 YYEEEE. The V end was cut by 4 bases, the J end by 4 bases, with 18 bases between. The CDR3 is made up of 17 amino acids. CDR3 region: CASSEEGARRGANVLTF. The CDR3 DNA follows: TGTGCCAGCAGCGAGGAGGGAGCCCGGCGGGGGGCCAACGTCCTGACTTTC.

The V call is TRBV9, the J call TRBJ1-1; the match to TRBD1 covers 7 bases. The germline V gene encodes CDR1 SGDLS and CDR2 YYNGEE. Losses at the gene ends were 0 bases for V and 7 bases for J; bases not matched to a gene: 6. CDR3 length: 14 residues. In DNA, the CDR3 is TGTGCCAGCAGCGTAGAGTCCAGGGGGGGTGAAGCTTTCTTT. The encoded protein is CASSVESRGGEAFF.

The rearrangement links TRBV10-3 to TRBJ1-1; D ambiguous. Germline V CDR1 and CDR2: ENHRY, SYGVKD. The germline V and J ends were trimmed by 6 bases and 5 bases, with 19 bases remaining between them. The CDR3 runs to 15 residues. For the CDR3, the DNA is TGTGCCATCAGAGAAATTGGACCTTTGGGGACTGAAGCTTTCTTT. Protein sequence: CAIREIGPLGTEAFF.

The chain employs TRBV19 and TRBJ2-1; 7 nucleotides line up with TRBD1. CDR1 is LNHDA, CDR2 SQIVND, per germline (reference sequence). V lost 6 bases and J lost 1; bases outside the gene matches: 12. The CDR3 consists of 17 residues. The DNA for the CDR3 is TGTGCCAGTAGCAAGAAAGGGACAGTTCTTTCCTACAATGAGCAGTTCTTC. Translating gives CASSKKGTVLSYNEQFF. Full variable domain (remainder filled in from reference TRBV19 and TRBJ2-1): DGGITQSPKYLFRKEGQNVTLSCEQNLNHDAMYWYRQDPGQGLRLIYYSQIVNDFQKGDIAEGYSVSREKKESFPLTVTSAQKNPTAFYLCASSKKGTVLSYNEQFFGPGTRLTVL.

About this clone itself: Germline and junction disagree at one end, which may indicate a read error. This rearrangement joins TRBV19 to TRBJ1-1; D possibly corresponds to TRBD1 (6 bases). The CDR3 covers 13 residues. Germline V gene sequence: CDR1 LNHDA, CDR2 SQIVND (reference sequence). CDR3 protein: CASSAQGNSEAFF. The DNA of the CDR3 is TGTGCCAGTAGTGCACAGGGTAACAGTGAAGCTTTCTTT.

The J gene is TRBJ2-5, the V gene TRBV2, with a weak D call TRBD2 (5 bases). There are 13 residues in the CDR3. Between the trimmed V and J ends, which lost 3 bases and 4 bases, there was a span of 9 bases. Germline CDR1 and CDR2: SNHLY and FYNNEI. CDR3 residues: CASSDSSRETQYF. CDR3 nucleotides: TGTGCCAGCAGTGATTCTAGCAGAGAGACCCAGTACTTC.

V is TRBV9 and J is TRBJ1-4; D not certain. The CDR3 is 13 residues long. V lost 4 bases, J lost 6 bases, and 10 bases lay in between. Germline values: CDR1 SGDLS, CDR2 YYNGEE. The DNA of the CDR3 is TGTGCCAGCAGCAAAGACCCATATGAAAAACTGTTTTTT. It codes for CASSKDPYEKLFF.

The V and J genes are TRBV11-2 and TRBJ2-7, with D possibly TRBD2 on 6 matching bases. Germline V lookup: CDR1 SGHAT, CDR2 FQNNGV. Trimming took 5 bases from V and 5 from J, leaving 22 bases between them. This CDR3 has 16 residues. The CDR3 reads CASSPNLAIRGDEQYF. The CDR3 region has the DNA TGTGCCAGCAGCCCCAACCTTGCCATACGCGGGGACGAGCAGTACTTC.

The chain recombines TRBV5-6 with TRBJ2-1; 7 nucleotides agree with TRBD2. The CDR3 extends over 15 amino acids. The germline V gene has CDR1 SGHDT and CDR2 YYEEEE. The ends lost 0 bases at V and 6 bases at J; junction bases unmatched: 6. CDR3 loop: CASSLGTSGVNEQFF. CDR3 coding DNA: TGTGCCAGCAGCTTGGGGACTAGTGGGGTCAATGAGCAGTTCTTC.

This sequence joins TRBV12-2 and TRBJ1-6; the D segment call TRBD1 is taken from the table without a DNA check. TRBV12-2 is classified as a pseudogene. The CDR3 consists of 13 residues. This CDR3 reads CASRSRQGSPLHF. The CDR3, as DNA: TGTGCAAGTCGCTCCCGGCAGGGGTCACCCCTCCACTTT.

The chain employs TRBV10-3 and TRBJ1-2; D not resolved. Between the trimmed V and J ends, which lost 0 bases and 4 bases, there was a span of 12 bases. CDR3 length: 15 residues. Looked up from germline, CDR1 is ENHRY and CDR2 is SYGVKD. CDR3 coding DNA: TGTGCCATCAGTGAGTCGGGCAAACAACTCTATGGCTACACCTTC. Translation gives CAISESGKQLYGYTF.